This TCR beta chain was retrieved from a study of vaccination effects on CD4 cells after COVID-19. For this clone: Its specificity is not known.

Here immunoSEQ multiplex PCR was the method, and the copy in TCRdb shows in-frame clones only, minus some. The table lists around 71,000 clones, 65% to 85% of them singletons. Under the ViraFEST assay, PBMC were stimulated with viral peptide pools so that antigen-specific CD4+ T cells expanded. Sequencing was performed afterwards. Culturing for more than eight days preceded CD4+ T cell isolation. Nucleocapsid antibodies stayed negative before and after vaccination, showing no earlier SARS-CoV-2 infection. Peptides at about 10 ug/ml and IL-2 at 9 to 10 IU/ml were added to about 2 million PBMC per well. Study-level findings and limits: Marked clonal contraction was seen in infection- and vaccine-induced clones late after vaccination.

The source is a human donor who received a COVID-19 vaccine. The material sequenced was CD4+ T cells from PBMCs cultured with HCoV-OC43 spike peptides, taken before COVID-19 vaccination. Subset given: HCoV-OC43 spike overlapping peptide pool stimulation.

The CDR3 loop is CASTFTGLGGTEAFF. For the CDR3, the DNA is TGTGCCAGTACCTTTACGGGGTTGGGGGGCACTGAAGCTTTCTTT. The genes are TRBV19 and TRBJ1-1; TRBD1 might be the D (5 bases). Per germline, CDR1 LNHDA and CDR2 SQIVND (reference sequence). Trimming cost V 7 bases and J 4 bases, with 19 bases left between them. The CDR3 totals 15 residues.